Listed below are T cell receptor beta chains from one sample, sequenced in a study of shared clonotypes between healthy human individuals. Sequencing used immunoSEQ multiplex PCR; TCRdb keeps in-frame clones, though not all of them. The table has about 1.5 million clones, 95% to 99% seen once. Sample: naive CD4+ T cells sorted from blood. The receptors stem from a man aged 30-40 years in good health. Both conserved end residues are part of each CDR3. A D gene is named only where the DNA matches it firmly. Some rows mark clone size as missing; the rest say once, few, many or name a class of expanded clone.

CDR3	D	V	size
CAISGNTNYGYTF	NA	TRBV10-3	once
CASTSGSPTDTQYF	NA	TRBV5-4	NA
CASSQEGTRFDTQYF	TRBD2	TRBV4-3	NA
CASSVGGLPYEQYF	NA	TRBV9	NA
CASSLGRTSSHEQYF	NA	TRBV7-6	NA
CASSPAGISYNEQFF	NA	TRBV11-2	NA
CASSELGIPGELFF	NA	TRBV2	NA
CASFEGTGANVLTF	NA	TRBV19	NA
CASSSFSGRPYNEQFF	TRBD2	TRBV11-2	NA
CASLHIGGGNEQFF	NA	TRBV6-5	NA
CASSIPPAEAFF	NA	TRBV19	NA
CASSVATRVGGLNTGELFF	NA	TRBV9	NA
CASRTGTANNEQFF	TRBD1	TRBV5-1	NA
CASSASGRANEQFF	TRBD2	TRBV6-1	NA
CASSFDGTLIKEQFF	NA	TRBV27	NA
CASSYWSSYEQYF	NA	TRBV7-8	NA
CASSLAVDSRIF	NA	TRBV5-4	NA
CASSFVDNMNTEAFF	NA	TRBV28	NA
CASSLRTSYGYTF	NA	TRBV5-5	NA
CSVEDIASTDTQYF	NA	TRBV29-1	NA
CASSVRGPGGYTF	NA	TRBV9	NA
CASRSRGMGNEQFF	NA	TRBV5-4	NA
CASSWVRGTEAFF	NA	TRBV28	NA
CASRLDLATNEKLFF	NA	TRBV2	NA
CASSLVMGTGRTDTQYF	TRBD1	TRBV7-2	NA
CASSSVPGHFEAFF	NA	TRBV7-9	NA
CASSLYRGTTEAFF	TRBD1	TRBV5-1	NA
CASSSPGPTRNEQFF	NA	TRBV11-1	once
CASRRGGYYEQYF	TRBD2	TRBV6-5	NA
CASSLWTGSGSYNEQFF	NA	TRBV28	NA
CASSRAGGNTGELFF	TRBD2	TRBV6-4	NA
CASSRGQNYEQYF	NA	TRBV6-5	NA
CASSFTPPYQETQYF	NA	TRBV5-1	NA
CASSPDRPLLYNEQFF	NA	TRBV5-1	NA
CASSLGQGYYSNQPQHF	NA	TRBV7-9	NA
CASSAAGGLTDTQYF	TRBD2	TRBV9	NA
CASSSSSGRAEQYF	TRBD2	TRBV5-1	NA
CASSLGQGPNTGELFF	NA	TRBV5-1	NA
CAYRASPGGEQYF	NA	TRBV30	NA
CASSLVQGTDTQYF	NA	TRBV7-2	NA
CASSPNTGNEETQYF	NA	TRBV7-3	NA
CASTPWREGPGELFF	TRBD2	TRBV28	NA